One sample yielded the 14 T cell receptor delta chains listed below, sequenced in a study of gamma-delta T cells after stem cell transplantation. TCRdb called clones from the RT-PCR reads again using CATT. The data show more than 1,000 delta-chain clones, 8.5% seen once. The specimen sequenced was gamma-delta T cells. These receptors were obtained from a human donor. It is not recorded whose cells these are; they may come from a transplant donor.

This clone was found a few times. The chain joins TRDV2 to TRDJ1; the match to TRDD3 covers 12 bases. Germline V gene data show CDR1 as GEAIGNYY and CDR2 as EKD. J was trimmed by 2 bases and V by 4 bases; bases with no gene match: 7. CDR3 length: 16 amino acids. The CDR3 loop is CACEELGDTKTDKLIF. Here the CDR3 DNA reads TGTGCCTGTGAGGAACTGGGGGATACCAAGACCGATAAACTCATCTTT.

Of note for this clone: A far larger clone is one nucleotide away, so this likely arose from a read error. The sample has other DNA sequences that encode this CDR3 too. This chain uses TRDV2 with TRDJ1, with 10 bases matching TRDD3. The J segment lost 4 bases and the V segment lost 3 bases, leaving 4 bases of the junction unmatched. Germline V gene lookup returns CDR1 GEAIGNYY and CDR2 EKD. The CDR3 extends over 14 amino acids. The CDR3 DNA sequence: TGTGCCTGTGACTTACTGGGGGATCACGATAAACTCATCTTT. It specifies CACDLLGDHDKLIF.

This rearrangement joins TRDV2 to TRDJ2; 8 nucleotides agree with TRDD3. Trimming took 0 bases from V and 0 from J; bases not matched to a gene: 5. CDR3 length: 17 residues. Germline lookup yields CDR1 GEAIGNYY and CDR2 EKD. CDR3 nucleotide sequence: TGTGCCTGTGACACCCTGCTGGGGGACGCTTTGACAGCACAACTCTTCTTT. Translated, it gives CACDTLLGDALTAQLFF.

This clone came up a few times. A far more abundant clone sits one base away, making this likely a read error. Other DNA sequences within the sample encode an identical CDR3. V gene TRDV2 combines with J gene TRDJ3; 13 bases are shared with TRDD3. The CDR3 runs to 25 residues. Germline V gene lookup returns CDR1 GEAIGNYY and CDR2 EKD. CDR3 amino acids: CACDTTGTGGYAPNPRSWDTRQMFF. Written as DNA, the CDR3 is TGTGCCTGTGACACCACGGGTACTGGGGGATACGCCCCCAATCCCCGCTCCTGGGACACCCGACAGATGTTTTTT.

This clone was observed a handful of times. TCRdb records a much larger clone's protein for this DNA, with a difference at residue 6 that likely arises from a read error; the protein given is the translation of the DNA. The rearrangement joins TRDV2 to TRDJ1, with 12 bases identical to TRDD3. The V and J ends lost 0 bases and 1 base, in that order; junction bases with no gene match: 17. In germline, CDR1 is GEAIGNYY, CDR2 EKD. The CDR3 is made up of 21 amino acids. This CDR3 reads CACDTPQSGGYDWGGTDKLIF. CDR3 DNA sequence: TGTGCCTGTGACACCCCTCAATCTGGGGGATACGATTGGGGAGGCACCGATAAACTCATCTTT.

In its sample, this clone was seen a few times. A far larger clone is just one base off, so this is likely a read error. The same CDR3 also results from other DNA sequences found in this sample. CDR3 coding DNA: TGTGCCTGTGACCCGATAAAGGGAATACGCAGGTACACCGATAAACTCATCTTT. Its protein is CACDPIKGIRRYTDKLIF. This chain links TRDV2 with TRDJ1; tentative D call: TRDD3 (5 bases). With 3 bases removed from V and 0 bases from J, the gap between germline ends came to 22 bases. Germline V CDR1 and CDR2: GEAIGNYY, EKD. The CDR3 has 18 residues.

This clone was detected only a few times. The V gene is TRDV2, the J gene TRDJ1, with 8 nucleotides matching TRDD3. The length of the CDR3 is 18 residues. The germline V gene has CDR1 GEAIGNYY and CDR2 EKD. The junction had 12 bases not matched to a gene; V was cut back by 0 bases and J by 1 base. The CDR3 loop reads CACDTLVGGGSTTDKLIF. As DNA, the CDR3 is TGTGCCTGTGACACCCTCGTTGGTGGGGGATCCACCACCGATAAACTCATCTTT.

Comments on this clone: TCRdb's listed protein matches a much larger clone and diverges from this DNA's translation at residue 9, likely through a read error; the protein shown comes from the DNA. The chain combines TRDV2 with TRDJ1, with D tentatively TRDD3 (6 bases). The CDR3 is 18 residues long. In germline, CDR1 is GEAIGNYY, CDR2 EKD. Trimming removed 1 base from V and 3 bases from J, with 23 bases in between. CDR3 in DNA: TGTGCCTGTGACACGCTGAACTGGGTGATACGCGGTCCCGATAAACTCATCTTT. This gives the protein CACDTLNWVIRGPDKLIF.

This clone is medium-sized (0.01 to 0.1%) in the sample. The chain carries TRDV2 and TRDJ1, with 7 bases aligning to TRDD3. Germline CDR1 reads GEAIGNYY; CDR2 reads EKD. The CDR3 consists of 14 residues. J gave up 2 bases and V 3 bases, and 5 bases lay outside the gene matches. CDR3 DNA sequence: TGTGCCTGTGACGCAGTACTGGGGACCGATAAACTCATCTTT. Residues: CACDAVLGTDKLIF.

Here the CDR3 reads CACDALTGGSKRTPHTDKLIF. As DNA, the CDR3 is TGTGCCTGTGACGCTCTTACTGGGGGATCTAAAAGAACCCCCCACACCGATAAACTCATCTTT. The J gene is TRDJ1, the V gene TRDV2; TRDD3 matches 10 bases. The CDR3 is 21 amino acids. Germline CDR1 GEAIGNYY, CDR2 EKD. V was pared by 3 bases and J by 0 bases, with 21 bases of the junction left unmatched.

The V call is TRDV2, the J call TRDJ1; 9 positions agree with TRDD3. The CDR3 has 21 amino acids. Germline V lookup: CDR1 GEAIGNYY, CDR2 EKD. Trimming cost V 7 bases and J 0 bases; bases outside gene matches: 26. The CDR3 loop is CACETLKGVITGGDDTDKLIF. The CDR3 nucleotides read TGTGCCTGCGAAACCCTCAAAGGGGTCATTACTGGGGGAGACGACACCGATAAACTCATCTTT.

This clone was picked up a small number of times. This DNA's translation and the protein TCRdb lists, from a much larger clone, do not match at residue 10, likely due to a read error; the protein shown is translated from the DNA. The rearrangement links TRDV2 to TRDJ3; maybe TRDD3 (5 bases). Germline CDR1 and CDR2: GEAIGNYY and EKD. This CDR3 contains 18 residues. Trimming removed 0 bases at V and 2 bases at J, with 13 bases between. CDR3 sequence reads: CACDTAGTSPWDTRQMFF. For the CDR3, the DNA is TGTGCCTGTGACACCGCGGGGACAAGCCCCTGGGACACCCGACAGATGTTTTTC.

V and J are TRDV2 and TRDJ1; 9 nucleotides line up with TRDD3. The CDR3 covers 19 residues. The germline V gene has CDR1 GEAIGNYY and CDR2 EKD. Trimming removed 0 bases from V and 0 bases from J; junction bases left unmatched: 13. The DNA for the CDR3 is TGTGCCTGTGACACCTTACCTGGGGGATCAAGATCGTACACCGATAAACTCATCTTT. Its protein is CACDTLPGGSRSYTDKLIF.

The chain carries TRDV2 and TRDJ1; the D is unclear. The V end was cut by 4 bases, the J end by 2 bases, with 16 bases between. Germline V lookup: CDR1 GEAIGNYY, CDR2 EKD. The CDR3 has 15 amino acids. CDR3 nucleotides: TGTGCCTGTGAACCCCTCGGAGTAATAACCGATAAACTCATCTTT. Its translation: CACEPLGVITDKLIF.